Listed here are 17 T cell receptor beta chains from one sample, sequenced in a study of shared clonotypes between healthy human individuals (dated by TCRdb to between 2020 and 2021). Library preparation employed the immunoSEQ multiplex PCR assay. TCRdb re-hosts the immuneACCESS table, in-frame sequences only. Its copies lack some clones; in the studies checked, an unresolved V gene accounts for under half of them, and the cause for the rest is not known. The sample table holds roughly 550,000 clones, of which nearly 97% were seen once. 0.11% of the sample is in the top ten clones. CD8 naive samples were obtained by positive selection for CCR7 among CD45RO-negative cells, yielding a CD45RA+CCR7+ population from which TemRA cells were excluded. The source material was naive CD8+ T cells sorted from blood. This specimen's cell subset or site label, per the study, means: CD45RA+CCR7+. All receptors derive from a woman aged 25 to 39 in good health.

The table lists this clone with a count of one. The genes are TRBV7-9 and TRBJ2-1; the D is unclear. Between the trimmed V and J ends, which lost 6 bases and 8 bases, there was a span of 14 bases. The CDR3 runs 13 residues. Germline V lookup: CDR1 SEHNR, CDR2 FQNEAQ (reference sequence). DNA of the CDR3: TGTGCCAGCAGTCCGGTCGATCTTGATGAGCAGTTCTTC. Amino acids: CASSPVDLDEQFF.

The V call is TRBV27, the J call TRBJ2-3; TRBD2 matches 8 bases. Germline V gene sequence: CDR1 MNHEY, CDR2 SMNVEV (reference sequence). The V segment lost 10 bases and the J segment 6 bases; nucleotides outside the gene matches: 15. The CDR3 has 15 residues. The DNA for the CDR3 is TGTGCCACCAAGACTAGCGTGGCTTCGGGGGATACGCAGTATTTT. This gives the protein CATKTSVASGDTQYF.

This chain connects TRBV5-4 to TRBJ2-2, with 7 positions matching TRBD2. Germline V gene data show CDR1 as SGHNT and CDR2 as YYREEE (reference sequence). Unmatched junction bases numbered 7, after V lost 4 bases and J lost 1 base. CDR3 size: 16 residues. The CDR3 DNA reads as TGTGCCAGCAGCCCCACCCTAGCGGTGAACACCGGGGAGCTGTTTTTT. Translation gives CASSPTLAVNTGELFF.

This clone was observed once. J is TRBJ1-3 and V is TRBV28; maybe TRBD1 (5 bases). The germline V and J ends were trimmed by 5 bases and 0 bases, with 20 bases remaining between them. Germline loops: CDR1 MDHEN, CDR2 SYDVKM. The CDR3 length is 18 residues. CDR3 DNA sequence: TGTGCCAGCAGTGACCTAGGGTCGGGGACCACCTCTGGAAACACCATATATTTT. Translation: CASSDLGSGTTSGNTIYF.

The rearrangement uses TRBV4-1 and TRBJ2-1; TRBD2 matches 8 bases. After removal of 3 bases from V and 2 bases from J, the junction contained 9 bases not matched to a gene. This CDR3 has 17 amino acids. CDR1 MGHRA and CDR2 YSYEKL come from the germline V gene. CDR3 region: CASSHPLREGPYNEQFF. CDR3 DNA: TGCGCCAGCAGCCACCCACTTCGGGAGGGACCCTACAATGAGCAGTTCTTC.

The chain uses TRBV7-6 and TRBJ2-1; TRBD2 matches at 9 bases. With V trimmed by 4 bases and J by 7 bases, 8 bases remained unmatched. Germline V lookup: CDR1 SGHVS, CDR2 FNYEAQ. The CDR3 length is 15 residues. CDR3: CASSSMAGGPNEQFF. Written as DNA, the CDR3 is TGTGCCAGCAGCTCGATGGCGGGAGGGCCGAATGAGCAGTTCTTC.

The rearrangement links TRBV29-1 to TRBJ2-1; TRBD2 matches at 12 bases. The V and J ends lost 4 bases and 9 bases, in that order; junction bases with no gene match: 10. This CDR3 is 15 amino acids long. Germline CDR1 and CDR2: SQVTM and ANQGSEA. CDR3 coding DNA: TGCAGCGTTGTCTGGGGTGGACTAGCGGGATCTGAGCAGTTCTTC. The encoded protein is CSVVWGGLAGSEQFF.

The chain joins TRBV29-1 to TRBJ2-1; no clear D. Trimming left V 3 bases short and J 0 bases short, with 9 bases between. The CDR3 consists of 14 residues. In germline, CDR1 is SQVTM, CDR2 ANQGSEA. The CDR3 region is CSVDRPGSYNEQFF. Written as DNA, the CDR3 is TGCAGCGTTGATAGACCGGGCTCCTACAATGAGCAGTTCTTC.

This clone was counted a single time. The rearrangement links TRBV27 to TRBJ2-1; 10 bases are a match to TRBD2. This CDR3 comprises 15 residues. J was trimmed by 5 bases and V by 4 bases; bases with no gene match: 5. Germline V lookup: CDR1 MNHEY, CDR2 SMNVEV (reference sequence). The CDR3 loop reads CASSSGTSADNEQFF. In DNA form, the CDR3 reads TGTGCCAGCAGTTCCGGGACTAGCGCAGACAATGAGCAGTTCTTC.

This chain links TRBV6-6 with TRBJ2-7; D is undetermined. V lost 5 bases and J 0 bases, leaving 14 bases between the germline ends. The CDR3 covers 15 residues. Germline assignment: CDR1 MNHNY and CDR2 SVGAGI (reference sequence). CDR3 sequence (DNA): TGTGCCAGCAGTAGACCGACTCCCAGCTCCTACGAGCAGTACTTC. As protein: CASSRPTPSSYEQYF.

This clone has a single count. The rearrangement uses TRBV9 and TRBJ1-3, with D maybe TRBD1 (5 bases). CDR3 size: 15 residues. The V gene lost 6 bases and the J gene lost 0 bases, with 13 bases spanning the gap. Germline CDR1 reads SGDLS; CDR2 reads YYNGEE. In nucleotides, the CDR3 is TGTGCCAGCACCCGGGACTTATCCTCTGGAAACACCATATATTTT. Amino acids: CASTRDLSSGNTIYF.

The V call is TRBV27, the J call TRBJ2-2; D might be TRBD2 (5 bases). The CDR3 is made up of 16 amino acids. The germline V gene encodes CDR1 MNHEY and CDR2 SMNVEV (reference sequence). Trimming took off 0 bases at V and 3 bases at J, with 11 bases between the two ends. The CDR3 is CASSLSYGEYTGELFF. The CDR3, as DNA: TGTGCCAGCAGTTTATCGTATGGGGAGTACACCGGGGAGCTGTTTTTT.

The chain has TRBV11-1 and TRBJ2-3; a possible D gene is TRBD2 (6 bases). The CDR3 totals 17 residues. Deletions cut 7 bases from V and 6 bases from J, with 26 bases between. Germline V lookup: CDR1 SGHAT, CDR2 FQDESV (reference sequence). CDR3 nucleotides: TGTGCCAGCACCTCGTGTGGGCCTAGCGAACTATGCGATACGCAGTATTTT. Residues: CASTSCGPSELCDTQYF.

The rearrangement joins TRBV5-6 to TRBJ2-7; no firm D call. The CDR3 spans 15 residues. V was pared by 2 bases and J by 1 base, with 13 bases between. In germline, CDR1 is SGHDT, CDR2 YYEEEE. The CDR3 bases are TGTGCCAGCAGCTTAGAGTCATACAGTTCCTACGAGCAGTACTTC. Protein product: CASSLESYSSYEQYF.

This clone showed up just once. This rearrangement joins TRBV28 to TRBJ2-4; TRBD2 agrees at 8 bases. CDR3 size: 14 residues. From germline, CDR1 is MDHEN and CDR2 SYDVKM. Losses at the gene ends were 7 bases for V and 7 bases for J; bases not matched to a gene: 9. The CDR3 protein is CASNSGGQGNIQYF. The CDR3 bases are TGTGCCAGCAACTCGGGAGGGCAGGGTAACATTCAGTACTTC.

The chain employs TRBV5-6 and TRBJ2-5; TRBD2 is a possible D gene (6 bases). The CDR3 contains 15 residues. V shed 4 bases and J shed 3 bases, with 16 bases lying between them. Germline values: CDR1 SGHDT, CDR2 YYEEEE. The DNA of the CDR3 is TGTGCCAGCAGCGGCGGACTATCCAGAAAAGAGACCCAGTACTTC. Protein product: CASSGGLSRKETQYF.

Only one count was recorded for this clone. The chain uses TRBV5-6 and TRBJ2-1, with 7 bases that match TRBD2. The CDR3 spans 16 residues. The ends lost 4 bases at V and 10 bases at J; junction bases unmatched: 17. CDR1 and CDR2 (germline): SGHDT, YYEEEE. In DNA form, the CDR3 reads TGTGCCAGCAGCGGAGGGGAGGGACGTGGTTGGGTGGAGCAGTTCTTC. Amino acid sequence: CASSGGEGRGWVEQFF. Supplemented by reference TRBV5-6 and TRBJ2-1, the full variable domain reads DAGVTQSPTHLIKTRGQQVTLRCSPKSGHDTVSWYQQALGQGPQFIFQYYEEEERQRGNFPDRFSGHQFPNYSSELNVNALLLGDSALYLCASSGGEGRGWVEQFFGPGTRLTVL.